This note documents a single T cell receptor beta chain sequence. Its antigen remains unidentified. The CDR3 spans 15 residues. From germline, CDR1 is SGHAT and CDR2 FQNNGV. Trimming shortened V by 7 bases and J by 0 bases, and 12 bases separated the two germline ends. This sample is drawn from a study of T-cell reconstitution after alpha-beta-depleted transplantation in children. General study points: T-cell counts and diversity at one year post-transplant came mainly from newly produced T cells. Several hundred rapidly expanded clones from non-depleted graft cells reportedly supplied alpha-beta T cells about two months post-transplant. The high TCRbeta diversity at day 60 in some patients came from surviving recipient T cells and thymic progenitors.

Preparation of the TCRbeta library was carried out with unique molecular identifiers. TCRdb itself ran the PCR reads through MiXCR, one entry per CDR3 protein. Of about 210,000 distinct CDR3 sequences in the sample, approximately 15% were seen once. Here the sequenced sample was PBMCs, mostly from graft donor cells, taken 360 days after TCRalphabeta/CD19-depleted stem cell transplant. V usage is TRBV11-2 and J usage is TRBJ2-2, with D uncertain. The sequence was collected from a male patient aged 2-9 years who had a stem cell transplant for acute lymphoblastic leukemia, so the T cells may come from the graft donor. The CDR3 reads CASIQVGTNTGELFF. The CDR3 region has the DNA TGTGCCAGCATCCAGGTGGGGACGAACACCGGGGAGCTGTTTTTT.